The 4 T cell receptor beta chains below all came from one sample that was sequenced in a study of CD8 T cells in ankylosing spondylitis. In TCRdb, the 5' RACE reads were re-called with MiXCR into one record per CDR3 protein. This table has 750,000 to 850,000 distinct CDR3 sequences, 10% to 15% appearing once. Antigens of these TCRs are unknown. Study-level findings and limits: In ankylosing spondylitis blood, a motif of roughly 8 highly homologous TCR beta variants appeared characteristic.

The specimen was blood, either unsorted or a sorted T cell fraction (not recorded which). These TCRs come from a male donor with ankylosing spondylitis.

The rearrangement links TRBV7-9 to TRBJ1-2; D not certain. V was trimmed by 5 bases and J by 4 bases, leaving 17 bases between them. The CDR3 totals 15 residues. Germline lookup yields CDR1 SEHNR and CDR2 FQNEAQ (reference sequence). The CDR3 sequence is CASSHLTPEVYGYTF. DNA of the CDR3: TGTGCCAGCAGCCACCTGACACCCGAAGTCTATGGCTACACCTTC.

Comments on this clonotype: Compared with germline, one end of the junction differs, possibly owing to a read error. This chain links TRBV6-2 or TRBV6-3 with TRBJ2-1, with a weak D call TRBD2 (5 bases). Germline V gene sequence: CDR1 MNHEY, CDR2 SVGEGT. This CDR3 spans 12 amino acids. CDR3 sequence: CASTPPGNPAVF. The CDR3, as DNA: TGTGCCAGCACCCCGCCCGGGAACCCTGCGGTCTTC.

V usage is TRBV5-1 and J usage is TRBJ2-1, with 10 nucleotides matching TRBD1. CDR1 is SGHRS and CDR2 is YFSETQ in the germline V gene. The CDR3 covers 15 residues. Trimming cost V 4 bases and J 2 bases; bases outside gene matches: 3. The CDR3 spells CASSGTGEPYNEQFF. Here the CDR3 DNA reads TGCGCCAGCAGCGGGACAGGGGAACCCTACAATGAGCAGTTCTTC.

This clonotype has at least ten counts. The chain joins TRBV12-3 or TRBV12-4 to TRBJ2-7, with 8 bases identical to TRBD1. Trimming cost V 8 bases and J 5 bases; bases outside gene matches: 14. This CDR3 contains 15 residues. The CDR3 coding sequence is TGTGCCAGCGGCCCGTATGGGACAGGTATAAACGAGCAGTACTTC. Translating gives CASGPYGTGINEQYF.